A selection of T cell receptor beta chains follows, all from one sample in a study of OX40 agonist ivuxolimab in advanced cancers. Repertoires were generated with immunoSEQ multiplex PCR, while TCRdb's copy carries only in-frame clones and drops some. The sample includes about 93,000 clones, around nine tenths seen only once; the top ten take 2.6%. The specimen comprised CD4+ or CD8+ T cells sorted from blood, sampled in a trial of the OX40 agonist ivuxolimab. The receptors were sampled from an adult with an advanced solid tumor such as melanoma, head and neck, liver or kidney cancer. Each CDR3 is given with its conserved first and last residue. Fields, in order: clone size, D gene, V gene, J gene, CDR3 DNA, CDR3 protein. A D gene is named only where the DNA matches it firmly. Size is omitted from some rows. Given values are once, few, many or a class for expanded clones.

clone size: NA
D gene: TRBD1
V gene: TRBV7-2
J gene: TRBJ2-7
CDR3 DNA: TGTGCCAGCAGCTTACCGACAGGGGTCAACGAGCAGTACTTC
CDR3 protein: CASSLPTGVNEQYF

clone size: once
D gene: NA
V gene: TRBV30
J gene: TRBJ2-5
CDR3 DNA: TGTGCCTGGAGCCGACTAGGCCAAGAGACCCAGTACTTC
CDR3 protein: CAWSRLGQETQYF

clone size: once
D gene: NA
V gene: TRBV19
J gene: TRBJ1-1
CDR3 DNA: TGTGCCAGTAGTCTAATGGTTTCGGGAACTGAAGCTTTCTTT
CDR3 protein: CASSLMVSGTEAFF

clone size: NA
D gene: NA
V gene: TRBV5-5
J gene: TRBJ2-2
CDR3 DNA: TGTGCCAGCAGCTATCACAGTACCGGGGAGCTGTTTTTT
CDR3 protein: CASSYHSTGELFF

clone size: NA
D gene: TRBD2
V gene: TRBV7-3
J gene: TRBJ2-2
CDR3 DNA: TGTGCCAGCAGCCGATCTGGCGGGAGGGTTGGCGGGGAGCTGTTTTTT
CDR3 protein: CASSRSGGRVGGELFF

clone size: NA
D gene: NA
V gene: TRBV28
J gene: TRBJ2-2
CDR3 DNA: TGTGCCAGCAGTTTAGCCGGGGAGCTGTTTTTT
CDR3 protein: CASSLAGELFF

clone size: NA
D gene: TRBD1
V gene: TRBV18
J gene: TRBJ1-2
CDR3 DNA: TGTGCCAGCTCACCACCCACAGGGGAGAATAACTATGGCTACACCTTC
CDR3 protein: CASSPPTGENNYGYTF

clone size: NA
D gene: TRBD2
V gene: TRBV7-8
J gene: TRBJ2-5
CDR3 DNA: TGTGCCAGCAGACATGGACGCGGGAGTTGGGGGGAGACCCAGTACTTC
CDR3 protein: CASRHGRGSWGETQYF

clone size: NA
D gene: TRBD2
V gene: TRBV7-9
J gene: TRBJ2-1
CDR3 DNA: TGTGCCAGCAGCTTGGACGGCGGGCGGGGGTGGAATGAGCAGTTCTTC
CDR3 protein: CASSLDGGRGWNEQFF

clone size: NA
D gene: TRBD2
V gene: TRBV25-1
J gene: TRBJ2-2
CDR3 DNA: TGTGCCAGCGGGAGGGGCACCGGGGAGCTGTTTTTT
CDR3 protein: CASGRGTGELFF

clone size: NA
D gene: NA
V gene: TRBV19
J gene: TRBJ2-3
CDR3 DNA: TGTGCCAGTGCCCCAACGCGGTGGCCAGGGAGCCCAGATACGCAGTATTTT
CDR3 protein: CASAPTRWPGSPDTQYF

clone size: NA
D gene: NA
V gene: TRBV7-2
J gene: TRBJ2-7
CDR3 DNA: TGTGCCAGCAGCTTATGGCAGGGGATCAACGAGCAGTACTTC
CDR3 protein: CASSLWQGINEQYF

clone size: once
D gene: NA
V gene: TRBV7-7
J gene: TRBJ2-5
CDR3 DNA: TGTGCTAGCAGCCCCGGGGTCCAAGAGACCCAGTACTTC
CDR3 protein: CASSPGVQETQYF

clone size: NA
D gene: NA
V gene: TRBV13
J gene: TRBJ2-7
CDR3 DNA: TGTGCCAGCCATAAGAGAGACACCAGCTCCTACGAGCAGTACTTC
CDR3 protein: CASHKRDTSSYEQYF

clone size: NA
D gene: NA
V gene: TRBV7-6
J gene: TRBJ2-7
CDR3 DNA: TGTGCCAGCAGCGGGGCGAGCAGCTCCTACGAGCAGTACTTC
CDR3 protein: CASSGASSSYEQYF

clone size: few
D gene: NA
V gene: TRBV28
J gene: TRBJ2-6
CDR3 DNA: TGTGCCAGCAGCCCCGACCGGGTTCCATCTGGGGCCAACGTCCTGACTTTC
CDR3 protein: CASSPDRVPSGANVLTF

clone size: NA
D gene: TRBD1
V gene: TRBV19
J gene: TRBJ2-3
CDR3 DNA: TGTGCCAGTAGTAAAGACCTAACGGGACAGAGAACAGATACGCAGTATTTT
CDR3 protein: CASSKDLTGQRTDTQYF

clone size: NA
D gene: TRBD2
V gene: TRBV11-3
J gene: TRBJ2-1
CDR3 DNA: TGTGCCAGCAGCTTCGGACTAGCGGGTGTGGAGCAGTTCTTC
CDR3 protein: CASSFGLAGVEQFF

clone size: NA
D gene: NA
V gene: TRBV7-9
J gene: TRBJ2-6
CDR3 DNA: TGTGCCAGCAGCCCCTCGGGGGGCAACTCTGGGGCCAACGTCCTGACTTTC
CDR3 protein: CASSPSGGNSGANVLTF

clone size: NA
D gene: NA
V gene: TRBV19
J gene: TRBJ1-4
CDR3 DNA: TGTGCCAGTAGTCCCACCCGGGGGACTAATGAAAAACTGTTTTTT
CDR3 protein: CASSPTRGTNEKLFF

clone size: NA
D gene: NA
V gene: TRBV5-6
J gene: TRBJ2-2
CDR3 DNA: TGTGCCAGCAGCACGAACACCGGGGAGCTGTTTTTT
CDR3 protein: CASSTNTGELFF

clone size: NA
D gene: TRBD1
V gene: TRBV29-1
J gene: TRBJ2-7
CDR3 DNA: TGCAGCGTTCGAGACAGGGGCCCCTACGAGCAGTACTTC
CDR3 protein: CSVRDRGPYEQYF

clone size: NA
D gene: TRBD2
V gene: TRBV10-3
J gene: TRBJ2-1
CDR3 DNA: TGTGCCATCAGGGGGACTAGCGGGAGTTCTTGGAATGAGCAGTTCTTC
CDR3 protein: CAIRGTSGSSWNEQFF

clone size: NA
D gene: NA
V gene: TRBV6-5
J gene: TRBJ1-2
CDR3 DNA: TGTGCCAGCAGTTACGGTTGGGATGGCTATGGCTACACCTTC
CDR3 protein: CASSYGWDGYGYTF

clone size: NA
D gene: NA
V gene: TRBV18
J gene: TRBJ2-7
CDR3 DNA: TGTGCCAGCTCACCTTACAGGGAGGAAAGGTACTTC
CDR3 protein: CASSPYREERYF

clone size: NA
D gene: NA
V gene: TRBV27
J gene: TRBJ2-3
CDR3 DNA: TGTGCCAGCAGTCCCCGTTTGAGGGGTGGGCGAACAGATACGCAGTATTTT
CDR3 protein: CASSPRLRGGRTDTQYF

clone size: NA
D gene: NA
V gene: TRBV2
J gene: TRBJ1-2
CDR3 DNA: TGTGCCAGCAAACAGTCTAACTATGGCTACACCTTC
CDR3 protein: CASKQSNYGYTF

clone size: NA
D gene: TRBD2
V gene: TRBV4-3
J gene: TRBJ2-7
CDR3 DNA: TGCGCCAGCAGCCAAGAACTAGCGGGAGAGCAGTACTTC
CDR3 protein: CASSQELAGEQYF

clone size: few
D gene: NA
V gene: TRBV5-4
J gene: TRBJ2-2
CDR3 DNA: TGTGCCAGCAGCCCCCTTGACTCCGGGGAGCTGTTTTTT
CDR3 protein: CASSPLDSGELFF

clone size: few
D gene: NA
V gene: TRBV6-1
J gene: TRBJ1-3
CDR3 DNA: TGTGCCAGCAGTGAAGGGGGTACAGGGTACCGAAACACCATATATTTT
CDR3 protein: CASSEGGTGYRNTIYF

clone size: NA
D gene: NA
V gene: TRBV15
J gene: TRBJ2-7
CDR3 DNA: TGTGCCACCAGCAGAGTCGGTGCCCCTAGAGAGCAGTACTTC
CDR3 protein: CATSRVGAPREQYF

clone size: NA
D gene: NA
V gene: TRBV19
J gene: TRBJ2-7
CDR3 DNA: TGTGCCAGTAGTATAGCCCAGGGAGTGTTCTACGAGCAGTACTTC
CDR3 protein: CASSIAQGVFYEQYF

clone size: NA
D gene: NA
V gene: TRBV27
J gene: TRBJ2-5
CDR3 DNA: TGTGCCAGCAGTTACACTGACAGCTACCAAGAGACCCAGTACTTC
CDR3 protein: CASSYTDSYQETQYF

clone size: NA
D gene: TRBD2
V gene: TRBV19
J gene: TRBJ2-7
CDR3 DNA: TGTGCCAGTAGTATATTCGGCTTGACTAGCGGGAGTGGAGAGCAGTACTTC
CDR3 protein: CASSIFGLTSGSGEQYF

clone size: NA
D gene: NA
V gene: TRBV19
J gene: TRBJ2-1
CDR3 DNA: TGTGCCAGTAGTATAGCCCTCGGAGCGGGTGGGTCAAATGAGCAGTTCTTC
CDR3 protein: CASSIALGAGGSNEQFF

clone size: NA
D gene: TRBD2
V gene: TRBV2
J gene: TRBJ2-7
CDR3 DNA: TGTGCCAGCAGTGAACCCGAGACTAGCCCTCCCTACGAGCAGTACTTC
CDR3 protein: CASSEPETSPPYEQYF

clone size: NA
D gene: TRBD2
V gene: TRBV28
J gene: TRBJ2-7
CDR3 DNA: TGTGCCAGCAGGGGACTAGCGGGCTTCTACGAGCAGTACTTC
CDR3 protein: CASRGLAGFYEQYF

clone size: NA
D gene: NA
V gene: TRBV28
J gene: TRBJ1-2
CDR3 DNA: TGTGCCAGCAGTCCAACCGGCAGATACTATGGCTACACCTTC
CDR3 protein: CASSPTGRYYGYTF

clone size: once
D gene: NA
V gene: TRBV28
J gene: TRBJ2-3
CDR3 DNA: TGTGCCAGCAGTTTGAGGGGAGGCACAGATACGCAGTATTTT
CDR3 protein: CASSLRGGTDTQYF

clone size: few
D gene: NA
V gene: TRBV30
J gene: TRBJ1-1
CDR3 DNA: TGTGCCTGGAGCCTACCTCCAGCGAATGAAGCTTTCTTT
CDR3 protein: CAWSLPPANEAFF

clone size: NA
D gene: NA
V gene: TRBV5-3
J gene: TRBJ1-4
CDR3 DNA: TGTGCCAGAAGCTTCGTCTGGGGGCAAGATAATGAAAAACTGTTTTTT
CDR3 protein: CARSFVWGQDNEKLFF

clone size: NA
D gene: TRBD2
V gene: TRBV27
J gene: TRBJ2-1
CDR3 DNA: TGTGCCACCGGGACTAGCGGGAGGCGTGGCTCCTACAATGAGCAGTTCTTC
CDR3 protein: CATGTSGRRGSYNEQFF

clone size: NA
D gene: TRBD1
V gene: TRBV27
J gene: TRBJ1-1
CDR3 DNA: TGTGCCAGCAGTTTCTCTCAGGGGGTTGCCGAAGCTTTCTTT
CDR3 protein: CASSFSQGVAEAFF

clone size: NA
D gene: NA
V gene: TRBV18
J gene: TRBJ1-5
CDR3 DNA: TGTGCCAGCTCACCACCGGGGGGGGCGCGCAATCAGCCCCAGCATTTT
CDR3 protein: CASSPPGGARNQPQHF

clone size: NA
D gene: NA
V gene: TRBV19
J gene: TRBJ1-3
CDR3 DNA: TGTGCCAGTACCCAGACGTCCTCTGGAAACACCATATATTTT
CDR3 protein: CASTQTSSGNTIYF

clone size: NA
D gene: NA
V gene: TRBV25-1
J gene: TRBJ1-4
CDR3 DNA: TGTGCCAGCAGTGAAACAGGGCCGAATGAAAAACTGTTTTTT
CDR3 protein: CASSETGPNEKLFF

clone size: NA
D gene: TRBD1
V gene: TRBV27
J gene: TRBJ1-2
CDR3 DNA: TGTGCCAGCAGAAGACCCGGGACAGGGGACTATGGCTACACCTTC
CDR3 protein: CASRRPGTGDYGYTF

clone size: NA
D gene: NA
V gene: TRBV27
J gene: TRBJ2-1
CDR3 DNA: TGTGCCAGCAGTTTAAGACCCCAAGCTAATGAGCAGTTCTTC
CDR3 protein: CASSLRPQANEQFF

clone size: NA
D gene: NA
V gene: TRBV30
J gene: TRBJ2-3
CDR3 DNA: TGTGCCTGGGAGGCAACCGGGGCAGATACGCAGTATTTT
CDR3 protein: CAWEATGADTQYF

clone size: NA
D gene: NA
V gene: TRBV7-2
J gene: TRBJ2-5
CDR3 DNA: TGTGCCAGCAGCTCCCCAAAAACCTTGACAGGAGCATGGGAGACCCAGTACTTC
CDR3 protein: CASSSPKTLTGAWETQYF

clone size: NA
D gene: NA
V gene: TRBV27
J gene: TRBJ2-3
CDR3 DNA: TGTGCCAGCAGTTTATGGGGTGGAGATACGCAGTATTTT
CDR3 protein: CASSLWGGDTQYF

clone size: NA
D gene: NA
V gene: TRBV2
J gene: TRBJ1-3
CDR3 DNA: TGTGCCAGCAGTGAACTCTCTGGTGGAAACACCATATATTTT
CDR3 protein: CASSELSGGNTIYF

clone size: NA
D gene: NA
V gene: TRBV11-2
J gene: TRBJ2-2
CDR3 DNA: TGTGCCAGCAGCTTATATAGGTGGGGGTTAGACACCGGGGAGCTGTTTTTT
CDR3 protein: CASSLYRWGLDTGELFF